The text below deals with one T cell receptor (beta chain). It lacks a known antigen. No much larger clone exists at a distance of one base, and base qualities are not known. The CDR3 contains 16 residues, cysteine and phenylalanine counted. The kept DNA is CDR3 alone, 48 bases in frame from the first base. The V and J ends are trimmed by 5 bases and 1 base, leaving 18 bases between them. Reading the germline V gene gives CDR1 SGHTS and CDR2 YDEGEE. The cohort was made up of approximately 670 healthy bone marrow donors. At the time of sampling, every cohort member was nominally healthy, though immune exposures that went unrecorded were likely present. The donor was CMV seropositive and was included in the group of approximately 300 seropositive cohort members. Each donor provided a peripheral blood sample, and peripheral blood mononuclear cells were used for TCR beta sequencing. The Qiagen DNeasy Blood Extraction Kit was used to extract genomic DNA from the blood cell samples.

This entry belongs to a study of cytomegalovirus exposure and HLA in healthy donors (dated by TCRdb to the late 2010s). Regarding the research as a whole: According to an earlier analysis of 550 to 750 of the donors, about 170 million T cells yielded 95 million to 140 million unique TCR beta sequences and 250 to 350 Gb of sequence data. Donor age, sex, ethnicity and CMV serostatus were compiled alongside the repertoire data. An early release covering just under 650 HLA-typed donors comprised 250 to 350 gigabases of sequencing data and roughly 86 million unique TCR sequences. To predict cytomegalovirus infection status, the study combined high-throughput TCR immunosequencing, statistical association of individual TCRs with disease status, and machine learning. Of the approximately 400 genotyped donors, 65% to 90% fell in the genetic ancestry cluster associated with self-reported Caucasian donors. Four or five DR-DQ haplotypes were handled as single units for association and clustering because linkage in the cohort was strong. The study was designed to test whether signatures of past pathogen exposure could be identified by cataloging public T cell receptors. A later analysis re-analyzed previously published TCR beta repertoires from about 600 donors and added high-resolution HLA genotyping to study TCR occurrence patterns. A separate validation cohort of approximately 130 different subjects was used in addition to the roughly 700-subject first cohort. To decide whether each TCR beta V gene segment behaved as functional or pseudogenic, an earlier analysis of fewer than 750 of the donors relied on high-throughput TCR beta sequencing. The study profiled the T cell repertoires of 500 to 800 subjects by immunosequencing and related them to cytomegalovirus serostatus. HLA typing covered class I and class II loci at four-digit resolution. Every repertoire in the discovery cohort had been generated on one and the same sequencing platform. Among under 450 genotyped donors of the cohort, an average of roughly 240,000 unique TCR beta nucleotide sequences were sequenced per donor, roughly a sixth of them non-productive. A later genetic analysis took genome-wide SNP genotypes for about 60% of the roughly 670 donors and used that subset as a discovery cohort. Rather than using new phenotypic data, the later analysis identified candidate immune exposures from TCR beta sequences and from how often those sequences occurred across donors. The number of typed donors differed by locus: about 620-640 for A, B, C, DRB1 and DQB1; some 540 for DQA1; approximately 600 for DPA1; and 400 to 480 for DPB1. Study-wide findings and limitations: Sequencing depth was assumed to be roughly uniform across donors in the presence/absence analyses, though that assumption may not hold. Strong co-occurrence of HLA alleles, especially DR and DQ, made assigning TCR associations to individual alleles difficult. Most TCR sequences were observed very rarely across donors, whereas some public TCRs were present in many individuals. Because HLA typing was missing for some donors at each locus, association tests included only the typed subset. Linkage disequilibrium might explain the correlated functional status among segregating V segments, but an unknown experimental factor could not be excluded. In this cohort, only TCR beta chains were sequenced, and detectable features were limited by the absence of alpha or paired-chain data. A later analysis found that TCR association rates varied across HLA loci, with DRB1 alleles showing the most associated TCRs and HLA-C alleles the fewest. In a later genetic analysis, fewer N-insertions in productive TCRs were reported among donors in an Asian-associated ancestry cluster than the roughly 640-donor mean. A few of the identified cytomegalovirus-associated TCR beta chains were confirmed in vitro to be specific for cytomegalovirus antigens. According to a later analysis, parvovirus B19, influenza, CMV and Epstein-Barr virus appeared linked to several top co-occurrence clusters. A later analysis found that HLA-associated TCR beta chains were more clonally expanded and had lower generation probabilities than equally common non-associated chains. Because counts were too low, about 18 rarely observed V segments, including chromosome 9 orphons, were left out of the earlier analysis of about 620 of the donors. A later analysis found that most CMV-associated TCR beta chains appeared HLA-restricted, with HLA associations seemingly driven largely by CMV exposure. CMV serostatus was the only immune exposure information available for the cohort. In a later genetic analysis, a missense DCLRE1C variant was associated with V-gene and J-gene trimming of TCR beta chains, and the association was replicated in an independent cohort. It was suggested by the authors that the approach could potentially be generalized to other disease states and immunological phenotypes. A total of some 180 TCR beta chains were listed by the study as associated with cytomegalovirus. A further reported finding was that TCR beta sequences accurately predicted the HLA-A and HLA-B alleles for most subjects in the first cohort. The classifier was reported to diagnose cytomegalovirus status with high specificity and sensitivity in both the original and validation cohorts. In an earlier analysis of roughly 560 of the donors, most TCR beta V segments were observed in productive rearrangements about 90% or about 30% of the time, broadly matching IMGT annotations. A group of highly shared sequence variants was considered likely to be a technical artifact of the sequencing pipeline. Specific HLA alleles were associated with 15,000 to 20,000 TCR beta sequences at a false discovery rate of 0.05 in a later analysis. Some IMGT-functional V segments, including TRBV6-2 and TRBV6-3, could not be told apart with the 87-base-pair reads, so those segments were excluded.

The receptor library was made with the immunoSEQ multiplex PCR assay. For the multiplex PCR, a mixture combining 60 forward primers for TCR Vbeta segments and 13 reverse primers for TCR Jbeta segments was used. A multiplex PCR assay on genomic DNA amplified the CDR3 region of rearranged TCR beta genes. On the Illumina HiSeq System, the amplified TCR beta libraries were sequenced as 87-base-pair reads. The paper's processing steps were these. In a later analysis, roughly 80 million unique TCR beta chains were counted across the 500 to 850 repertoires, and around 10 million of these chains were shared by at least two donors. Raw reads were error-corrected and collapsed into unique sequences with a nearest-neighbor algorithm that merged closely related sequences to remove PCR and sequencing errors. To assign V, D and J gene segments, CDR3 sequences were aligned to IMGT reference sequences. For a sequence to be retained, at least a six-nucleotide match to both a V gene segment and a J gene segment was required. Rearrangements were called productive when the CDR3 lacked stop codons and stayed in frame with V and J; all others were non-productive. Following IMGT convention, CDR3 was defined as the stretch from the second conserved V-encoded cysteine to the conserved J-encoded phenylalanine. In an earlier analysis of more than 550 of the donors, sequences lacking an unambiguous match to a single V gene segment were excluded. In an earlier analysis of a few hundred of the donors, V segments were called functional above 56.7% productive rearrangements and were called segregating when the between-donor standard deviation exceeded 5%. To diagnose cytomegalovirus status from the catalog of TCR beta chain sequences, a statistical classification framework was built. A later analysis assigned V and J genes by comparing TCR nucleotide sequences with IMGT/GENE-DB human TR gene sequences. Using the TCRdist pipeline, a later analysis assigned CDR3 sequences along with most-parsimonious VDJ recombination scenarios. A later analysis defined each TCR beta chain by its CDR3 amino acid sequence plus V-gene family, and excluded reads lacking a unique V-gene family. A later analysis removed several hundred highly shared, low-generation-probability nucleotide sequences to deal with suspected cross-contamination and a sequencing artifact. In a later analysis, a clonal expansion index for each public chain was calculated from normalized within-repertoire ranks of inferred template counts. Generation probabilities in a later analysis came from a VDJ recombination model fitted to out-of-frame rearrangements, and those results were checked against IGoR. A later analysis scored TCR-TCR, TCR-HLA and TCR-CMV co-occurrence with hypergeometric tests, applying a repertoire-size bias correction to TCR pairs. To estimate false discovery rates, a later analysis permuted the HLA or CMV assignments 20 times. In a later analysis, co-occurring TCRs were grouped using DBSCAN, and TCRdist sequence similarity was added for clustering within HLA-allele-positive subsets. Co-occurrence clustering excluded repertoires with fewer than 30,000 or more than 120,000 public chains, plus five with anomalous nucleotide sharing. TCRdb provides this immuneACCESS table in a form limited to in-frame rearrangements. Some clones are lacking; in checked studies, under half of them reflect an unresolved V gene, and why the rest are absent is not known. That table furnishes V, J and clone size, whereas the DNA furnished D and trimming. Present in this sample are around 100,000 clones, roughly 80% of which were seen just once. Over 20% of the sample is in the top ten clones.

The chain is encoded by TRBV5-8 joined to TRBJ1-2, with a weak D call of TRBD1 (5 bases match). The source of this sequence is a man younger than 45 in good health and CMV-seropositive. Material for sequencing was PBMCs. The encoded CDR3 is CASRSRQLLLNYGYTF. The DNA sequence is TGTGCCAGCAGATCGAGACAGCTCCTCCTTAACTATGGCTACACCTTC.